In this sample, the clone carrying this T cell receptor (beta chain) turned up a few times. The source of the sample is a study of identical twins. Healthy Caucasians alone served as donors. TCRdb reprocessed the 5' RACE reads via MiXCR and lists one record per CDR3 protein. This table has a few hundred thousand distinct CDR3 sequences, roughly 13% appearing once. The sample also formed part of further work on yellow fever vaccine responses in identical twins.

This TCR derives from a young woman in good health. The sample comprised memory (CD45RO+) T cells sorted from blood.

CDR3 nucleotide sequence: TGTGCCAGCGGAACAGGTACCAACGAGCAGTACTTC. Translation: CASGTGTNEQYF. V gene TRBV28 combines with J gene TRBJ2-7; TRBD1 might be the D (5 bases). The length of the CDR3 is 12 residues. The V gene lost 8 bases and the J gene lost 5 bases, with 13 bases spanning the gap. Germline V lookup: CDR1 MDHEN, CDR2 SYDVKM.